This TCR beta chain came from a study of blood T cells in healthy people across ages. General study results and limits: Naive T cell percentage showed a strong correlation with TCR beta diversity.

Comments on this clonotype: The target antigen is unknown.

The germline CDR1 and CDR2 sequences are SEHNR and FQNEAQ (reference sequence). This CDR3 region has 14 residues. For the second PCR, which ran for roughly 7 to 11 cycles, a sample-barcoded 5' primer and a J-beta primer mix were used. TCRdb fed the 5' RACE reads into MiXCR, producing one record per CDR3 protein. The table lists over a million distinct CDR3 sequences, around 59% of them singletons. The rearrangement uses TRBV7-9 and TRBJ2-5; the D gene could be TRBD1 or TRBD2 (5 bases each). The tail of the sequence fits TRBJ2-1 better, so the J call may be wrong. Specimen: blood. This sequence was found in a man between 18 and 29 years old in good health. The CDR3 region is CASSLVRDAETQFF. Here the CDR3 DNA reads TGTGCCAGCAGCTTAGTACGGGACGCTGAGACCCAGTTCTTC.